A selection of T cell receptor beta chains follows, all from one sample in a study of blood T cell repertoires in COVID-19. Libraries were prepared by immunoSEQ multiplex PCR; TCRdb keeps only in-frame clonotypes and omits some of them. The table shows tens of thousands of clones, with about 88% occurring only once. Specimen: peripheral blood. All receptors come from a man in his 70s with active COVID-19. The CDR3 runs from the conserved cysteine through the conserved F or W. D genes are given only for firm matches. Some rows mark clone size as missing; the rest say once, few, many or name a class of expanded clone.

v_call	d_call	cdr3_length	j_call	clone_size	cdr3_nt	cdr3_aa
TRBV5-4	-	14	TRBJ2-7	-	TGTGCCAGCAGCTTGGATCCCGGGACCTACGAGCAGTACTTC	CASSLDPGTYEQYF
TRBV6-2/TRBV6-3	-	14	TRBJ2-5	-	TGTGCCAGCAGTTACTCGAGGGTACAAGAGACCCAGTACTTC	CASSYSRVQETQYF
TRBV5-1	-	14	TRBJ2-7	once	TGCGCCAGCAGCTCTCGGGGGAGCTCCTACGAGCAGTACTTC	CASSSRGSSYEQYF
TRBV18	-	14	TRBJ1-1	-	TGTGCCAGCTCACCAGACAGCCTGAACACTGAAGCTTTCTTT	CASSPDSLNTEAFF
TRBV5-1	-	14	TRBJ1-1	-	TGCGCCAGCAGCTTGGGACCGAGGAACTCTGAAGCTTTCTTT	CASSLGPRNSEAFF
TRBV5-4	TRBD2	16	TRBJ2-5	-	TGTGCCAGCAGCTTGAGTATGGGACTAGAGGCGGAGACCCAGTACTTC	CASSLSMGLEAETQYF
TRBV18	TRBD1	16	TRBJ2-2	-	TGTGCCAGCTCACCGAATATAAACAGGGGAAGCGGGGAGCTGTTTTTT	CASSPNINRGSGELFF
TRBV10-3	TRBD1	15	TRBJ1-5	-	TGTGCCATCAGTGAGTCGGGACAGGGGGATCAGCCCCAGCATTTT	CAISESGQGDQPQHF
TRBV7-2	TRBD2	15	TRBJ2-5	-	TGTGCCAGCAGCCTAGGACTAGCGGAACAAGAGACCCAGTACTTC	CASSLGLAEQETQYF
TRBV5-1	-	16	TRBJ1-1	-	TGCGCCAGCAGACCGACAGGTCCAACTAAGGGGACTGAAGCTTTCTTT	CASRPTGPTKGTEAFF
TRBV6-5	-	15	TRBJ1-1	-	TGTGCCAGCAGTACCAACCAGGGCAGGAACACTGAAGCTTTCTTT	CASSTNQGRNTEAFF
TRBV5-1	TRBD2	14	TRBJ2-7	-	TGCGCCAGCAGCTTGTACCGGGGGGGTTACGAGCAGTACTTC	CASSLYRGGYEQYF
TRBV5-1	TRBD1	15	TRBJ2-2	-	TGCGCCAGCAGCGTGACAGGGGTGGGCACCGGGGAGCTGTTTTTT	CASSVTGVGTGELFF
TRBV5-1	-	13	TRBJ1-1	-	TGCGCCAGCAGCTTTACCGGGACTGCAGAAGCTTTCTTT	CASSFTGTAEAFF
TRBV11-2	-	16	TRBJ2-2	-	TGTGCCAGCAGCTTAGAGGTTTTCAGGAACACCGGGGAGCTGTTTTTT	CASSLEVFRNTGELFF
TRBV7-2	TRBD1	16	TRBJ2-6	-	TGTGCCAGCAGCAGGAAGGGGGCATCTGGGGCCAACGTCCTGACTTTC	CASSRKGASGANVLTF
TRBV9	-	15	TRBJ2-7	-	TGTGCCAGCAGCCCAAAAGGGGGATACTCCTACGAGCAGTACTTC	CASSPKGGYSYEQYF
TRBV7-3	TRBD2	16	TRBJ2-3	once	TGTGCCAGCAGCCCGGGACTAGCGGTGGGCACAGATACGCAGTATTTT	CASSPGLAVGTDTQYF
TRBV2	-	14	TRBJ2-3	-	TGTGCCAGCAAGCCTAGCTCCAACACAGATACGCAGTATTTT	CASKPSSNTDTQYF
TRBV6-4	-	14	TRBJ2-2	-	TGTGCCAGCAGTGTGGAGGGGAACACCGGGGAGCTGTTTTTT	CASSVEGNTGELFF
TRBV15	TRBD1	16	TRBJ1-2	-	TGTGCCACCAGCAGAGGGAGGGGACAGGGGGCTATTGGCTACACCTTC	CATSRGRGQGAIGYTF
TRBV3-1/TRBV3-2	-	14	TRBJ2-2	-	TGTGCCAGCAGCCATAGGGGAAGTACCGGGGAGCTGTTTTTT	CASSHRGSTGELFF
TRBV7-2	-	15	TRBJ1-2	-	TGTGCCAGCAGCTTAGTGTTTGAGGGTGCGGGCGGCTACACCTTC	CASSLVFEGAGGYTF
TRBV5-5	-	16	TRBJ2-3	-	TGTGCCAGCAGCCCACTCCCGGGGGACAGCACAGATACGCAGTATTTT	CASSPLPGDSTDTQYF
TRBV6-1	-	13	TRBJ1-6	-	TGTGCCAGCAGTGAAAAGGGGTTTTCACCCCTCCACTTT	CASSEKGFSPLHF
TRBV4-1	-	14	TRBJ1-4	-	TGCGCCAGCAGCCGGAGTTCCCCTAATGAAAAACTGTTTTTT	CASSRSSPNEKLFF
TRBV7-2	-	15	TRBJ1-6	-	TGTGCCAGCAGCTCCCAAGCGGGGCCGTCTACACCCCTCCACTTT	CASSSQAGPSTPLHF
TRBV7-2	TRBD2	16	TRBJ2-3	-	TGTGCCAGCACCCAACTAGCGACCAAACGCACAGATACGCAGTATTTT	CASTQLATKRTDTQYF
TRBV3-1/TRBV3-2	TRBD2	16	TRBJ2-3	few	TGTGCCAGCAGCCTATATCTAGCGGGTGGCACAGATACGCAGTATTTT	CASSLYLAGGTDTQYF
TRBV29-1	TRBD1	13	TRBJ2-5	few	TGCAGCGTCCGGGACAGGGCGCAAGAGACCCAGTACTTC	CSVRDRAQETQYF
TRBV6-2/TRBV6-3	-	16	TRBJ2-7	-	TGTGCCAGCAGTTACGGGGGGGCAGGCCTCGACTACGAGCAGTACTTC	CASSYGGAGLDYEQYF
TRBV2	TRBD1	15	TRBJ1-1	-	TGTGCCAGCAGTAGAATTCCGACAGGGGTGGGGGAAGCTTTCTTT	CASSRIPTGVGEAFF
TRBV4-1	TRBD1	18	TRBJ1-5	-	TGCGCCAGCAGCCCGCTGTGGACAGGAGGTGATAGCAATCAGCCCCAGCATTTT	CASSPLWTGGDSNQPQHF
TRBV2	-	12	TRBJ2-7	once	TGTGCCAGCAACGGGGACGGGGGTGAGCAGTACTTC	CASNGDGGEQYF
TRBV6-5	TRBD1	12	TRBJ2-3	-	TGTGCCAGCAGGCATGGGACAGCTACGCAGTATTTT	CASRHGTATQYF
TRBV3-1/TRBV3-2	TRBD2	14	TRBJ2-3	-	TGTGCCAGCAGCCGCGGGCTAGCGGGGGTTACGCAGTATTTT	CASSRGLAGVTQYF
TRBV4-3	TRBD1	15	TRBJ1-2	-	TGCGCCAGCAGCCAAGGGACAGGGTGGGACTATGGCTACACCTTC	CASSQGTGWDYGYTF
TRBV21-1	-	17	TRBJ1-2	once	TGTGCCAGCAGTCCTGCGTGGGAGGGCCCCAGTCTCTATGGCTACACCTTC	CASSPAWEGPSLYGYTF
TRBV7-2	-	14	TRBJ1-5	-	TGTGCCAGCAGCCAAGGACAGCTGTATCAGCCCCAGCATTTT	CASSQGQLYQPQHF
TRBV7-2	-	14	TRBJ1-2	-	TGTGCCAGCAGCTTAGCCCCCCAGGGAGGAGGCTACACCTTC	CASSLAPQGGGYTF
TRBV11-2	TRBD1	16	TRBJ2-2	-	TGTGCCAGCAGTTCTGGGACAGGGGGTATCACCGGGGAGCTGTTTTTT	CASSSGTGGITGELFF
TRBV29-1	-	13	TRBJ1-2	-	TGCAGCGTTGAAGTCACAGGGTTTGATGGCTACACCTTC	CSVEVTGFDGYTF